Sequencing of this TCR beta chain was carried out in a study of blood T cells in healthy people across ages. With a J-beta primer mix and a sample-barcoded 5' primer, a second PCR ran about 7 to 12 cycles. A 12-random-nucleotide template-switch adaptor tagged each cDNA molecule. TCRdb ran MiXCR on the 5' RACE reads and lists one entry per CDR3 protein. The data show fewer than 1.5 million distinct CDR3 sequences, with 42% seen just once and 7% to 9.5% held by the top ten. Germline lookup yields CDR1 ENHRY and CDR2 SYGVKD. This CDR3 comprises 20 residues. V trimming: 0 bases; J trimming: 0 bases; junction bases outside the gene matches: 15. The table lists this clonotype with a few counts.

The TCR originated in a young woman in good health. The rearrangement uses TRBV10-3 and TRBJ2-3; 7 bases are a match to TRBD2. Input material: blood. This chain's CDR3 is CAISESKSSGKRTSTDTQYF. The CDR3 DNA reads as TGTGCCATCAGTGAGTCGAAGTCTAGCGGAAAAAGAACTAGCACAGATACGCAGTATTTT.